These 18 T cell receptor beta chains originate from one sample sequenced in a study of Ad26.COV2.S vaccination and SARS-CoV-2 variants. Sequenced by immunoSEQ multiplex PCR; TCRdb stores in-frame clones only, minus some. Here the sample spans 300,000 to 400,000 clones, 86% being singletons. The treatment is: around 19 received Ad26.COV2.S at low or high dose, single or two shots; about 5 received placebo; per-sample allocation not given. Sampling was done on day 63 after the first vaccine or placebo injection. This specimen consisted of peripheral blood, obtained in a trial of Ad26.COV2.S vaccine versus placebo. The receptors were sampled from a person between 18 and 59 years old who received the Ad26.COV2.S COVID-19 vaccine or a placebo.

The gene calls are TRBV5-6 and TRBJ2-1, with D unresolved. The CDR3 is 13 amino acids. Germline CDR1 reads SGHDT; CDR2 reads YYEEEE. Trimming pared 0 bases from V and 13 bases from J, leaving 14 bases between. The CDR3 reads CASSLGDPEGQFF. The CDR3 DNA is TGTGCCAGCAGCTTGGGAGACCCCGAAGGACAGTTCTTC.

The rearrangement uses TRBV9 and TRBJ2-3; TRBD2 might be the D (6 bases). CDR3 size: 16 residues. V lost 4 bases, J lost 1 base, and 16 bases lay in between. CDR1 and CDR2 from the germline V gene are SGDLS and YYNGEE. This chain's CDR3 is CASSPRVVAGTDTQYF. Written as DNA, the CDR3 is TGTGCCAGCAGCCCACGCGTTGTAGCGGGCACAGATACGCAGTATTTT. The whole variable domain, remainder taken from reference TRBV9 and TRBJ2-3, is DSGVTQTPKHLITATGQRVTLRCSPRSGDLSVYWYQQSLDQGLQFLIQYYNGEERAKGNILERFSAQQFPDLHSELNLSSLELGDSALYFCASSPRVVAGTDTQYFGPGTRLTVL.

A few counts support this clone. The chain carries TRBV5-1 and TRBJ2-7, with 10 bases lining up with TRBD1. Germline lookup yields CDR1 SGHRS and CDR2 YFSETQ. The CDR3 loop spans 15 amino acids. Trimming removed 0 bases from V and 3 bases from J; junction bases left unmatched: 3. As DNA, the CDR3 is TGCGCCAGCAGCTTGGTCCGGGACAGGGGCTACGAGCAGTACTTC. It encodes CASSLVRDRGYEQYF.

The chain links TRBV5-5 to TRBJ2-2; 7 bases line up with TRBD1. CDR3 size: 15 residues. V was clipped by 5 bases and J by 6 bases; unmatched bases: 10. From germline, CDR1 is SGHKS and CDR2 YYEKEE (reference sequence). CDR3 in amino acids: CASRLPTGLAGELFF. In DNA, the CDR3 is TGTGCCAGCAGACTTCCGACAGGGCTCGCCGGGGAGCTGTTTTTT.

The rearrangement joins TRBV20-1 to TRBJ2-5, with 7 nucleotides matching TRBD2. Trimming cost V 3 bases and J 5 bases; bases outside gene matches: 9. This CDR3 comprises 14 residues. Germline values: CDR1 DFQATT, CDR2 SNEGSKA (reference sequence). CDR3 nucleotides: TGCAGTGCTAGTTGGCTAGCGGAGGGGGAGACCCAGTACTTC. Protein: CSASWLAEGETQYF.

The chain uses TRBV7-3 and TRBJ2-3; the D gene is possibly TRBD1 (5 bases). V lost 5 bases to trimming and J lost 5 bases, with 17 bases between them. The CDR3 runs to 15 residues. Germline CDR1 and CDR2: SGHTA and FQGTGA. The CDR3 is CASSATGAQVDTQYF. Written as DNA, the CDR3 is TGTGCCAGCAGCGCAACAGGAGCGCAAGTAGATACGCAGTATTTT.

CDR3 amino acids: CASSQNRAAYNEQFF. The CDR3 DNA is TGTGCCAGCAGCCAGAACAGGGCCGCCTACAATGAGCAGTTCTTC. The chain carries TRBV4-2 and TRBJ2-1, with D perhaps TRBD1 (6 bases). The germline CDR1 and CDR2 sequences are LGHNA and YNFKEQ. V was clipped by 3 bases and J by 2 bases, with 11 bases between them. The CDR3 sequence is 15 residues long.

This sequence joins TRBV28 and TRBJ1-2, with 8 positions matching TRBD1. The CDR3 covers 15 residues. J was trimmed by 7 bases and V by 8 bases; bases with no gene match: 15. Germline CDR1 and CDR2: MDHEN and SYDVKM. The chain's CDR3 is CASGPGTGHVGGYTF. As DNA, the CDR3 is TGTGCCAGCGGACCGGGGACAGGACATGTCGGTGGCTACACCTTC.

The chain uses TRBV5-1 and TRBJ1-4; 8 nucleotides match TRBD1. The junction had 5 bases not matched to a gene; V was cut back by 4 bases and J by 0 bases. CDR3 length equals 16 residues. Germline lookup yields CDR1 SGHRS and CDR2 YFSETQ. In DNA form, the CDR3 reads TGCGCCAGCAGCAAAGGACAGGGTGCAACTAATGAAAAACTGTTTTTT. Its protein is CASSKGQGATNEKLFF.

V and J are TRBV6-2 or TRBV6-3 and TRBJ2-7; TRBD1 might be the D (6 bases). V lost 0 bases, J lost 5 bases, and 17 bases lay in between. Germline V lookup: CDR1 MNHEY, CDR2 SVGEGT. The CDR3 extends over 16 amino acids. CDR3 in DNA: TGTGCCAGCAGTTACTCTATTGTTCCAGGGGCCGACGAGCAGTACTTC. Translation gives CASSYSIVPGADEQYF.

Here the CDR3 reads CASSSTGTGGQYF. The CDR3 DNA reads TGTGCCAGCAGCTCCACCGGGACCGGAGGGCAGTACTTC. The chain combines TRBV7-3 with TRBJ2-7; possibly TRBD1 or TRBD2 for D (5 bases each). From germline, CDR1 is SGHTA and CDR2 FQGTGA. The CDR3 loop spans 13 amino acids. The V and J ends lost 4 bases and 9 bases respectively, with 16 bases between them.

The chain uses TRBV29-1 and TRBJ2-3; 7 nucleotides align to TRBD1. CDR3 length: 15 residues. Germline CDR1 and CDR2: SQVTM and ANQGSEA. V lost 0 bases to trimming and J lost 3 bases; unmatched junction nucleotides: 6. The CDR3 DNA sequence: TGCAGCGTTGAAGATCGGGACAGACTAACAGATACGCAGTATTTT. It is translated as CSVEDRDRLTDTQYF.

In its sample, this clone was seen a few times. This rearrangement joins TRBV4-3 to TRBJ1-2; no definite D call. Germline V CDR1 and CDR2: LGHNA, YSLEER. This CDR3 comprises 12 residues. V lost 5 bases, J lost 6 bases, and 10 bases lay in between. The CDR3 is CASSSDVNGYTF. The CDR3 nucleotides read TGCGCCAGCAGCTCCGACGTCAATGGCTACACCTTC.

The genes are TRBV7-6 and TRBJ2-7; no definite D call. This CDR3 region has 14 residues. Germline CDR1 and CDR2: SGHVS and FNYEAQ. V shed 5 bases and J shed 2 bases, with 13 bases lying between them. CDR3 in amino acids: CASSQQESAYEQYF. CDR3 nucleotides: TGTGCCAGCAGCCAGCAGGAATCGGCCTACGAGCAGTACTTC.

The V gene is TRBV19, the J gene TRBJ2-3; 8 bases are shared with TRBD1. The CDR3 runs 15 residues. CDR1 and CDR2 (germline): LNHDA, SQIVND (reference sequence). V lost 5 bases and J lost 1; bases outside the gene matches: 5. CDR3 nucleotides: TGTGCCAGTAGTCCTCCGGGACAGGGCACAGATACGCAGTATTTT. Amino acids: CASSPPGQGTDTQYF.

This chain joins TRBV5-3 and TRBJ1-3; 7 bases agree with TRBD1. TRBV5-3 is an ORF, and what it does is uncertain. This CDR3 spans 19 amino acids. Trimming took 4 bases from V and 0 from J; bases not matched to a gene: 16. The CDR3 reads CARSVPAGTELVSGNTIYF. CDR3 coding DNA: TGTGCCAGAAGCGTTCCAGCCGGGACAGAGCTTGTCTCTGGAAACACCATATATTTT.

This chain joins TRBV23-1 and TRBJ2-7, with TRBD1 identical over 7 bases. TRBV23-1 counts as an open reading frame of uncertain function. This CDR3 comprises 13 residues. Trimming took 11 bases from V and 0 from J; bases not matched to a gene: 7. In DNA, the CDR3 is TGCGCCTCGCCCGGGGACAGCTCCTACGAGCAGTACTTC. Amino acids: CASPGDSSYEQYF.

CDR3 sequence (DNA): TGTGCCAGCAGTCACCCTGGGGGCGAGCAGTACTTC. This gives the protein CASSHPGGEQYF. The chain carries TRBV28 and TRBJ2-7; D is perhaps TRBD1 or TRBD2 (5 bases each). The V end lost 5 bases, the J end lost 6 bases, and 11 bases lay between the germline ends. The CDR3 totals 12 residues. The germline CDR1 and CDR2 sequences are MDHEN and SYDVKM.